This passage covers 14 T cell receptor beta chains from one sample sequenced in a study of tumor-infiltrating lymphocytes in oesophageal squamous cell carcinoma. Using its own MiXCR run on the PCR reads, TCRdb lists one record per CDR3 protein. The data hold about 11,000 distinct CDR3 sequences, with 40% to 60% observed a single time. The sample comprised esophageal tumor tissue. The receptors derive from a female donor with esophageal squamous cell carcinoma.

The CDR3 DNA follows: TGTGCCAGCAGTGATAATGCCGGGATAGATTACGAGCAGTATTTT. It specifies CASSDNAGIDYEQYF. This chain links TRBV7-9 with TRBJ2-1, with D possibly being TRBD2 (5 bases). The better agreement between TRBJ2-3 and the DNA end casts doubt on the J call. This CDR3 has 15 residues. The V gene's germline CDR1 is SEHNR and CDR2 FQNEAQ (reference sequence).

In its sample, this clonotype was seen many times. The V gene is TRBV19, the J gene TRBJ2-1; 7 nucleotides align to TRBD1. Germline V gives CDR1 LNHDA, CDR2 SQIVND (reference sequence). The CDR3 extends over 14 amino acids. V trimming: 7 bases; J trimming: 9 bases; junction bases outside the gene matches: 12. In DNA form, the CDR3 reads TGTGCCAGTAAAACAGGGGAAACGTACGGTGAGCAGTTCTTC. Translating it yields CASKTGETYGEQFF. Full variable domain (outside the CDR3, taken from reference TRBV19 and TRBJ2-1): DGGITQSPKYLFRKEGQNVTLSCEQNLNHDAMYWYRQDPGQGLRLIYYSQIVNDFQKGDIAEGYSVSREKKESFPLTVTSAQKNPTAFYLCASKTGETYGEQFFGPGTRLTVL.

This clonotype was found many times. The rearrangement joins TRBV7-3 to TRBJ1-3; tentative D call: TRBD1 (5 bases). The germline V gene has CDR1 SGHTA and CDR2 FQGTGA. This CDR3 has 18 residues. V dropped 7 bases and J dropped 0 bases, with 22 bases sitting between them. CDR3 DNA: TGTGCCAGCATCAGAGTGACGGGACTTACGAACTCTGGAAACACCATATATTTT. Amino acids: CASIRVTGLTNSGNTIYF.

This chain connects TRBV6-6 to TRBJ2-7; no clear D gene. V lost 11 bases and J lost 4, with 15 bases in between. CDR3 length: 12 amino acids. Germline V lookup: CDR1 MNHNY, CDR2 SVGAGI (reference sequence). Here the CDR3 reads CAAFKTGYEQYF. CDR3 in DNA: TGTGCCGCGTTCAAGACGGGTTACGAGCAGTACTTC.

A few counts support this clonotype. This chain connects TRBV18 to TRBJ1-2, with D uncertain. Germline assignment: CDR1 KGHSH and CDR2 LQKENI. The CDR3 is 16 amino acids. V was clipped by 3 bases and J by 5 bases, with 19 bases between them. The CDR3 here is CASSPHNGVFIYGYTF. DNA of the CDR3: TGTGCCAGCTCACCGCATAATGGTGTCTTCATATATGGCTACACCTTC. Full variable domain (outside the CDR3, taken from reference TRBV18 and TRBJ1-2): NAGVMQNPRHLVRRRGQEARLRCSPMKGHSHVYWYRQLPEEGLKFMVYLQKENIIDESGMPKERFSAEFPKEGPSILRIQQVVRGDSAAYFCASSPHNGVFIYGYTFGSGTRLTVV.

The rearrangement joins TRBV7-3 to TRBJ2-1; D perhaps matches TRBD1 (6 bases). CDR3 length: 14 residues. V shed 5 bases and J shed 3 bases, with 11 bases lying between them. Germline CDR1 is SGHTA and CDR2 is FQGTGA. CDR3 bases: TGTGCCAGCAGCGGTGGGACAAGCTACAATGAGCAGTTCTTC. Translation gives CASSGGTSYNEQFF.

The chain employs TRBV12-3 or TRBV12-4 and TRBJ2-4; D might be TRBD2 (7 bases). The DNA matches TRBJ2-1 better at its end, which makes the J call doubtful. The CDR3 contains 15 residues. This chain's CDR3 is CASTRGRGYYNEQFF. The DNA for the CDR3 is TGTGCCAGCACCAGAGGGAGGGGGTACTACAATGAGCAGTTCTTC.

CDR3 nucleotide sequence: TGTGCCAGCAGTTTACGGGCCTCGCGCTTCTACAATGAGCAGTTCTTC. Translating it yields CASSLRASRFYNEQFF. The chain joins TRBV27 to TRBJ2-5; D is unclear. The assigned J gene may be wrong: the sequence end matches TRBJ2-1 better. CDR3 length: 16 amino acids. The germline V gene encodes CDR1 MNHEY and CDR2 SMNVEV (reference sequence).

This clonotype has only a few counts. This chain uses TRBV20-1 with TRBJ2-5, with D maybe TRBD2 (7 bases). This CDR3 comprises 13 residues. Germline CDR1 reads DFQATT; CDR2 reads SNEGSKA (reference sequence). The V end lost 6 bases, the J end lost 5 bases, and 16 bases lay between the germline ends. CDR3 loop: CSAVGGRFETQYF. CDR3 DNA: TGCAGTGCCGTGGGGGGGCGTTTTGAGACCCAGTACTTC.

CDR3 amino acids: CASSLGTSGEETQYF. The CDR3 DNA reads as TGTGCCAGCAGCTTGGGTACTAGCGGGGAAGAGACCCAGTACTTC. V usage is TRBV5-8 and J usage is TRBJ2-5, with 10 bases identical to TRBD2. The V gene end was trimmed by 0 bases and the J gene end by 3 bases; junction bases not matched to a gene: 2. Germline V gives CDR1 SGHTS, CDR2 YDEGEE. The CDR3 sequence is 15 residues long.

This clonotype has a handful of counts. CDR3 in amino acids: CASSRDRGYEQYF. The CDR3 DNA follows: TGTGCCAGCAGCAGGGACAGGGGATACGAGCAGTACTTC. The chain employs TRBV7-6 and TRBJ2-5, with 10 bases lining up with TRBD1. The DNA end lines up better with TRBJ2-7; the J call may be wrong. CDR1 and CDR2 (germline): SGHVS, FNYEAQ. This CDR3 contains 13 residues.

V is TRBV7-8 and J is TRBJ2-1; TRBD1 aligns across 10 bases. The J call could be wrong; TRBJ2-7 is a better fit for the DNA end. The CDR3 spans 15 residues. Germline V gene data show CDR1 as SGHVS and CDR2 as FQNEAQ. The CDR3, as DNA: TGTGCCAGCAGCCCGGGCCGGGACAGGGGCGGCGAGCAGTACTTC. Residues: CASSPGRDRGGEQYF.

This chain connects TRBV7-6 to TRBJ2-3, with 8 bases identical to TRBD2. The J call may be in error: the DNA end matches TRBJ2-7 better. This CDR3 has 16 amino acids. Germline CDR1 and CDR2: SGHVS and FNYEAQ. CDR3: CASSRWGSGGSYEQYF. The CDR3 nucleotides read TGTGCCAGCAGCCGCTGGGGGAGCGGGGGATCCTACGAGCAGTACTTC.

The chain links TRBV6-1 to TRBJ2-1, with no clear D. The J call is doubtful: the DNA matches TRBJ2-7 better. The CDR3 sequence is 15 residues long. CDR1 is MNHNS and CDR2 is SASEGT in the germline V gene. CDR3 region: CASSVERSSSYEQYF. The CDR3 DNA reads as TGTGCCAGCAGTGTAGAGCGATCAAGCTCCTACGAGCAGTACTTC.